Listed here is a single TCR beta chain. This entry comes from a study of shared clonotypes between healthy human individuals. Generated by immunoSEQ multiplex PCR, the TCRdb table keeps only in-frame clones and is missing some. The top ten hold roughly 0.23% of the sample, which has hundreds of thousands of clones, about 96% seen once. From germline, CDR1 is MGHRA and CDR2 YSYEKL. The CDR3 runs 16 residues. V lost 2 bases and J 0 bases, leaving 12 bases between the germline ends. Terminally differentiated effector memory CD45RA+ cells were excluded from the naive CD8 cells, which were CD45RO-negative and positively selected for CCR7.

Input material: naive CD8+ T cells sorted from blood. The TCR sequence derives from a man aged 25-45 years in good health. This chain links TRBV4-1 with TRBJ2-3; D is uncertain. The CDR3 coding sequence is TGCGCCAGCAGCCAATCCACCGTTCCTAGCACAGATACGCAGTATTTT. Encoded protein: CASSQSTVPSTDTQYF.